This T cell receptor beta chain was recovered during a study of shared clonotypes between healthy human individuals (dated by TCRdb to the early 2020s). About the full investigation: The cohort comprised a couple of women and a few men aged 18 to 49 years. For each donor, CD4 naive and CD4 memory were each run on three plates, CD8 naive on two plates, and CD8 memory on one plate. To estimate repertoire size and how much clonotypes are shared between individuals, the study performed deep sequencing of blood TCR repertoires from a handful of healthy adults. To increase sequencing depth and limit assay-specific biases, TCR repertoire library preparation and sequencing were carried out by different laboratories using diverse techniques. Between about 0.94 and 8.9 billion PBMCs per donor were obtained by leukapheresis.

Per the germline V gene, SNHLY is the CDR1 and FYNNEI is the CDR2. Its CDR3 holds 15 amino acids, cysteine through phenylalanine. Only CDR3 DNA is held: 45 bases, read in frame from base 1. V is clipped by 6 bases and J by 3 bases, and the sequence between their germline boundaries is 17 bases long. TCR CDR3 regions were amplified from genomic DNA by multiplex PCR using the deep immunoSEQ assay. Extracted genomic DNA from each cell subset was distributed evenly across all wells of several immunoSEQ 96-well plates, and each plate was treated as a replicate. For sorted subsets, 150 to 200 ng genomic DNA, equal to some 28,000 T cell genomes, was loaded into each replicate PCR. The purified libraries were quantified using a Qubit 3.0 fluorometer, sized with a Bioanalyzer 2100, and then quantified again using the KAPA Library Quantification kit. A separate single-read 150-cycle Illumina NextSeq 550 flow cell was used to sequence each immunoSEQ 96-well plate. Per the source publication's procedure: The immunoSEQ output contained only junctional sequences without quality scores, so filtering could not match that applied to full-length reads. To assign V/J genes and CDR3, sequences were annotated against IMGT germline references using PyIR, a Python wrapper for IgBLAST v1.9. Reads with weak V/J assignments (E-value above 1e-6), missing CDR3, stop codons, out-of-frame junctions, or ambiguous translated residues were removed. V3J clonotypes were defined by identical inferred V gene, J gene, and CDR3 amino acid sequence. To compute the percentage overlap between repertoires, the number of shared unique clonotypes was divided by the size of the smaller repertoire. Repertoire richness was assessed with RTK rarefaction, the Chao1 estimator, and Recon v2.1 estimates of unobserved clonotypes. Generation probabilities for all TCRbeta clonotypes obtained by the gDNA method from four donors were computed using OLGA. Imported from immuneACCESS, the table was reduced by TCRdb to in-frame sequences with V and J called. These copies leave out some clones; in studies compared against another copy, an unresolved V gene accounts for under half, and the cause of the remainder is not known. V and J calls and clone size come straight from that table; D and trimming were deduced from the DNA. The sample data list some 1.5 million clones, and approximately 98% of these were observed just once. Together, the top ten hold less than 0.55% of the sample.

General conclusions and limits of the study: Pairwise subsampling led to the expectation that sequencing depth would affect the degree of clonotype sharing among donors. Roughly 5% of naive CD4, 3.5% of naive CD8, approximately 2% of memory CD4, and about 0.4% of memory CD8 clonotypes were shared across a few donors. Larger estimated clonotype richness was generally found for naive subsets than for memory subsets. Clonotypes shared by all four sorted-subset donors showed higher generation probabilities than non-shared clonotypes. Incomplete sequencing was indicated by rarefaction of sorted-subset datasets, despite the large sequencing depth. Because the study included only a small number of donors, the genetic and exposure-history diversity represented was limited. Sampling was restricted to blood, and TCR repertoires in tissues likely differ from the TCR repertoires found in blood.

The donors were healthy, HIV-negative adults who had no recently reported acute infections or vaccinations. Every donor was a Caucasian adult living in Nashville, Tennessee, USA. CD4+ T cells were enriched by magnetic negative selection; naive cells were then positively selected on CD45RA, and the negative fraction formed the memory subset. Blood was obtained by leukapheresis, after which PBMCs were separated by Ficoll-Histopaque density gradient centrifugation and cryopreserved in liquid nitrogen vapor phase. Analytical flow cytometry was used to check the purity and quantity of every magnetically sorted T cell population. Genomic DNA was isolated from every sorted fraction and measured by UV absorbance on a Nanodrop 2000c. This clone was seen once. The antigen it recognizes is unknown. Base qualities are not provided; no much larger clone lies one nucleotide away.

The clonotype originates from a man in his thirties or forties in good health. The sequencing sample was made of naive CD4+ T cells sorted from blood. This specimen's cell subset or site label, interpreted: CD45RA+ positively selected. The rearrangement joined TRBV2 to TRBJ1-2; the D gene is not confidently resolved. The CDR3: CASSLTGSPDYGYTF. The DNA sequence reads TGTGCCAGCAGCTTAACGGGGTCTCCTGACTATGGCTACACCTTC.